Presented here are 5 T cell receptor beta chains from one specimen sequenced in a study of cytomegalovirus exposure and HLA in healthy donors. 60 Vbeta and 13 Jbeta primers were used in PCR. The method was immunoSEQ multiplex PCR; TCRdb's version includes in-frame clones alone and lacks a portion of them. Of 55,000 to 85,000 clones detected, roughly 88% appear once; the ten largest clones hold 1.5% to 2.5%. Sequencing input: PBMCs. The receptors were sampled from a woman in her 30s in good health and CMV-seronegative.

This CDR3 reads CASSPPALAGIYEQYF. The CDR3 bases are TGTGCCAGCTCACCACCTGCACTAGCCGGAATCTACGAGCAGTACTTC. The chain couples TRBV18 to TRBJ2-5; perhaps TRBD2 as D (6 bases). The end of the DNA aligns better with TRBJ2-7, so the J call may be wrong. This CDR3 has 16 residues. The germline V gene has CDR1 KGHSH and CDR2 LQKENI.

The chain is built from TRBV7-3 and TRBJ2-2; weak D call: TRBD1 (6 bases). Trimming shortened V by 4 bases and J by 6 bases, and 9 bases separated the two germline ends. The CDR3 is 13 residues long. Per germline, CDR1 SGHTA and CDR2 FQGTGA. The CDR3 nucleotides are TGTGCCAGCAGCTCCACAGGGTCCGGGGAGCTGTTTTTT. This translates into CASSSTGSGELFF.

This clone was detected only a few times. The CDR3 is CASSYGYRGEAFF. The CDR3 DNA reads TGTGCCAGTAGTTACGGGTACAGGGGGGAAGCTTTCTTT. The gene calls are TRBV19 and TRBJ1-1, with TRBD1 matching over 8 bases. The CDR3 is 13 residues long. The germline gives CDR1 LNHDA, CDR2 SQIVND (reference sequence). J was trimmed by 8 bases and V by 5 bases; bases with no gene match: 7.

The J gene is TRBJ2-2, the V gene TRBV9, with 7 bases fitting TRBD2. J lost 3 bases, V lost 0 bases, and 5 bases had no gene match. Germline values: CDR1 SGDLS, CDR2 YYNGEE. CDR3 length: 16 residues. CDR3 protein: CASSVGEGSDTGELFF. The CDR3 DNA reads TGTGCCAGCAGCGTAGGGGAGGGGAGCGACACCGGGGAGCTGTTTTTT. Full variable domain (remainder filled in from reference TRBV9 and TRBJ2-2): DSGVTQTPKHLITATGQRVTLRCSPRSGDLSVYWYQQSLDQGLQFLIQYYNGEERAKGNILERFSAQQFPDLHSELNLSSLELGDSALYFCASSVGEGSDTGELFFGEGSRLTVL.

V and J are TRBV30 and TRBJ2-3, with 10 positions matching TRBD2. From germline, CDR1 is GTSNPN and CDR2 SVGIG (reference sequence). V lost 3 bases, J lost 1 base, and 1 base stayed unmatched. This CDR3 has 14 amino acids. This CDR3 reads CAWRGLAGTDTQYF. CDR3 DNA: TGTGCCTGGAGAGGACTAGCGGGCACAGATACGCAGTATTTT.